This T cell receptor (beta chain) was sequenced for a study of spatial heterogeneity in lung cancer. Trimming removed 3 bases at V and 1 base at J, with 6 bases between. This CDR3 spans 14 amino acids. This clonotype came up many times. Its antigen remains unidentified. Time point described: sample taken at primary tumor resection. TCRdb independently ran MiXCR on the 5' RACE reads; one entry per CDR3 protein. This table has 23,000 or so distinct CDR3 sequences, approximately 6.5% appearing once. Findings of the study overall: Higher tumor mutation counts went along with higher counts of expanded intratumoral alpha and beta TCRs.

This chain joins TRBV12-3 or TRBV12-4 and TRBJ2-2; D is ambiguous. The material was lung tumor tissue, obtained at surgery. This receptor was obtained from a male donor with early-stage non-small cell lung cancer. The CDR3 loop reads CASSFGGNTGELFF. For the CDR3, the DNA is TGTGCCAGCAGTTTCGGCGGGAACACCGGGGAGCTGTTTTTT.